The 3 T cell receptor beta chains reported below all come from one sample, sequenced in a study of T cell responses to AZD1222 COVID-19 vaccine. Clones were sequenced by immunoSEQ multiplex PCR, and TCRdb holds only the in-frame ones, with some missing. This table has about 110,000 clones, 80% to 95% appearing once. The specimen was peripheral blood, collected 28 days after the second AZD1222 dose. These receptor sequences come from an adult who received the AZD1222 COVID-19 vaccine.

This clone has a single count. The CDR3 coding sequence is TGTGCCAGCAGCTTAGTTGCGGACAGGGGCACCATATATTTT. Protein: CASSLVADRGTIYF. The gene calls are TRBV7-9 and TRBJ1-3, with 9 bases fitting TRBD1. The CDR3 spans 14 residues. Germline V gene lookup returns CDR1 SEHNR and CDR2 FQNEAQ (reference sequence). J lost 9 bases, V lost 1 base, and 4 bases had no gene match.

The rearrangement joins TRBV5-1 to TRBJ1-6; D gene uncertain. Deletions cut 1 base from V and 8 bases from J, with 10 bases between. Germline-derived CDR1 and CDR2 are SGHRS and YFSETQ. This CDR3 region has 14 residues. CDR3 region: CASSLRAKDSPLHF. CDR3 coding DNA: TGCGCCAGCAGCTTGCGGGCTAAGGATTCACCCCTCCACTTT.

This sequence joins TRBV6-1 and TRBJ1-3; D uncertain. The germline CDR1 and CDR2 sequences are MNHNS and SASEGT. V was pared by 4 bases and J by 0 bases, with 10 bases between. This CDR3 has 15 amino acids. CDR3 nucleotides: TGTGCCAGCAGTGCCGGGCCTTTCTCTGGAAACACCATATATTTT. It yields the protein CASSAGPFSGNTIYF.